These T cell receptor beta chains were read from a single sample in a study of graft-versus-host responses after intestinal transplantation. Method: immunoSEQ multiplex PCR; TCRdb's copy keeps in-frame clones and lacks some. The profile shows about 97,000 clones, around nine tenths of them singletons. The sequencing here drew on PBMCs, taken roughly 450 days after intestinal transplant. These receptors came from a human patient who received an intestinal transplant, so some T cells may come from the graft donor. Both conserved end residues are part of each CDR3. The D gene is left open where the match is weak. Only part of the rows carry a size: once, few, many, or a class if the clone is expanded.

j_call | d_call | clone_size | v_call | cdr3_nt | cdr3_aa
TRBJ2-1 | TRBD2 | - | TRBV23-1 | TGCGCCAGCAGTCGGGGGGGCTCCTACAATGAGCAGTTCTTC | CASSRGGSYNEQFF
TRBJ1-3 | - | - | TRBV20-1 | TGCAGTGCTAGAGATAGGCACACCATATATTTT | CSARDRHTIYF
TRBJ1-1 | - | - | TRBV29-1 | TGCAGCGTTGAAGGCCGGGACACTGAAGCTTTCTTT | CSVEGRDTEAFF
TRBJ1-4 | TRBD1 | few | TRBV6-6 | TGTGCCAGCAGTTACGGGGGGACAGTAGGCGAAAAACTGTTTTTT | CASSYGGTVGEKLFF
TRBJ1-2 | TRBD1 | - | TRBV19 | TGTGCCAGTAGTATGTCCCGGGACAGGGCCTATGGCTACACCTTC | CASSMSRDRAYGYTF
TRBJ1-2 | - | - | TRBV4-2 | TGTGCCAGCAGCCAAGATAACGGGGCCGCTAACTATGGCTACACCTTC | CASSQDNGAANYGYTF
TRBJ1-1 | - | - | TRBV13 | TGTGCCAGCAGCTTACAGGGCTTGAACACTGAAGCTTTCTTT | CASSLQGLNTEAFF
TRBJ1-5 | - | - | TRBV19 | TGTGCCAGTAGTATAAGCAATCAGCCCCAGCATTTT | CASSISNQPQHF
TRBJ1-1 | - | - | TRBV6-1 | TGTGCCAGCAGTGAGGGTAGCGACCTGAACACTGAAGCTTTCTTT | CASSEGSDLNTEAFF
TRBJ1-6 | TRBD1 | once | TRBV5-4 | TGTGCCAGCAGCTCCCGGACAGGGGGTCAGAATTCACCCCTCCACTTT | CASSSRTGGQNSPLHF
TRBJ2-1 | TRBD2 | - | TRBV9 | TGTGCCAGCAGCGCCCCGGGGGGGGGCCCTGGAGGGCCGCAGTTCTTC | CASSAPGGGPGGPQFF
TRBJ1-2 | TRBD1 | - | TRBV6-1 | TGTGCCAGCAGGGGGGACAGTTACTATGGCTACACCTTC | CASRGDSYYGYTF
TRBJ2-7 | - | - | TRBV9 | TGTGCCAGCAGCGTAGAGGCGGGCTCCTACGAGCAGTACTTC | CASSVEAGSYEQYF
TRBJ1-1 | - | - | TRBV27 | TGTGCCAGCAGTGTTCGAGGGGGGTCGAACACTGAAGCTTTCTTT | CASSVRGGSNTEAFF
TRBJ1-3 | TRBD1 | - | TRBV4-2 | TGTGCCAGCAGCCAAGCCTTAACAGGGGGCCGAAACACCATATATTTT | CASSQALTGGRNTIYF
TRBJ2-1 | - | once | TRBV19 | TGTGCCAGTAGTATGGCCTTCTGGGGGGGGGCCACCAATGAGCAGTTCTTC | CASSMAFWGGATNEQFF
TRBJ2-2 | - | - | TRBV5-4 | TGTGCCAGCAGCTTATGGCCCGAGAATGGGGCCGGGGAGCTGTTTTTT | CASSLWPENGAGELFF
TRBJ2-7 | - | - | TRBV10-1 | TGCGCCAGGGCACTGGGGAGGGGGAGGTACGAGCAGTACTTC | CARALGRGRYEQYF
TRBJ1-1 | - | - | TRBV4-1 | TGCGCCAGCAGCCACCCCGGGACAACTGAAGCTTTCTTT | CASSHPGTTEAFF
TRBJ2-3 | - | once | TRBV6-5 | TGTGCCAGCAGTTACTCCCTCGGGACACCCACAGATACGCAGTATTTT | CASSYSLGTPTDTQYF
TRBJ1-5 | - | - | TRBV2 | TGTGCCAGCAGGGGGACTGAGCCCATAAATCAGCCCCAGCATTTT | CASRGTEPINQPQHF
TRBJ1-1 | - | - | TRBV6-4 | TGTGCCAGCAGCGAAGAAAGATGGACTGAAGCTTTCTTT | CASSEERWTEAFF
TRBJ1-6 | - | - | TRBV10-3 | TGTGCCATCAGTGAAGGGAGGGGTTCCCATTCACCCCTCCACTTT | CAISEGRGSHSPLHF
TRBJ2-7 | - | - | TRBV15 | TGTGCCACCAGCACGGCACAAGGGTCCTACGAGCAGTACTTC | CATSTAQGSYEQYF
TRBJ2-1 | TRBD2 | few | TRBV5-4 | TGTGCCAGCAGCCATAGCGGGGGGGCCGTCAATGAGCAGTTCTTC | CASSHSGGAVNEQFF
TRBJ1-2 | - | - | TRBV18 | TGTGCCAGCTCACCAGGGGGCGACTATGGCTACACCTTC | CASSPGGDYGYTF
TRBJ1-6 | - | once | TRBV19 | TGTGCCAGTAGTTGGGGGCAAGATAATTCACCCCTCCACTTT | CASSWGQDNSPLHF
TRBJ1-1 | - | - | TRBV4-1 | TGCGCCAGCAGCCAAGATCGGGGCAGACTCTTGGGTGCTTTCTTT | CASSQDRGRLLGAFF
TRBJ1-2 | - | - | TRBV7-9 | TGTGCCAGCAGCCCTTCCGGGGCAGGGCTTTCCTATGGCTACACCTTC | CASSPSGAGLSYGYTF